Presented here are 22 T cell receptor beta chains from one specimen sequenced in a study of identical twins. TCRdb redid the calling of the 5' RACE reads with MiXCR, one entry per CDR3 protein. The repertoire holds hundreds of thousands of distinct CDR3 sequences, with roughly 18% as singletons. The same data also contributed to another study, on T cells expressing NK-cell markers.

Input material: PBMCs. The receptors here all came from a woman in her late teens or twenties in good health.

The genes are TRBV3-1 and TRBJ2-3, with D perhaps given as TRBD1 or TRBD2 (5 bases each). Germline CDR1 LGHDT, CDR2 YNNKEL (reference sequence). Trimming cost V 10 bases and J 0 bases, with 29 bases left between them. CDR3 length: 19 amino acids. The CDR3 DNA sequence: TGTGCCATCAGTTCACCCCCTCCCGGGACCCAAGATAGCACAGATACGCAGTATTTT. Its protein product is CAISSPPPGTQDSTDTQYF.

This clonotype was detected a few times. V is TRBV6-1 and J is TRBJ2-7; D is possibly TRBD2 (8 bases). CDR3 length: 16 residues. Germline CDR1 MNHNS, CDR2 SASEGT. With 8 bases removed from V and 2 bases from J, the gap between germline ends came to 22 bases. CDR3 protein: CASSFGQVAGTYEQYF. The DNA of the CDR3 is TGTGCCAGCTCTTTTGGACAGGTAGCGGGAACCTACGAGCAGTACTTC.

This clonotype was observed a few times. This sequence joins TRBV7-3 and TRBJ2-3; TRBD2 matches 14 bases. Germline CDR1 and CDR2: SGHTA and FQGTGA. J gave up 6 bases and V 5 bases, and 7 bases lay outside the gene matches. CDR3 size: 16 residues. CDR3 protein: CASSPRLAGGRDTQYF. The CDR3 DNA reads TGTGCCAGCAGCCCCCGACTAGCGGGGGGGAGGGATACGCAGTATTTT.

The table lists this clonotype with a few counts. CDR3 nucleotide sequence: TGTGCCAGCAGTTACTTACCTAGCGGGGCCCTGATAGGGGAGCTGTTTTTT. It translates to CASSYLPSGALIGELFF. The gene calls are TRBV6-5 and TRBJ2-2; 9 bases are a match to TRBD2. Germline V gene data show CDR1 as MNHEY and CDR2 as SVGAGI. After removal of 1 base from V and 8 bases from J, the junction contained 11 bases not matched to a gene. The CDR3 spans 17 residues.

This clonotype was detected only a few times. The germline gene is not matched at one end of the junction; a read error may be the cause. V usage is TRBV7-7 and J usage is TRBJ2-5; TRBD2 matches 10 bases. The CDR3 totals 14 residues. Looked up from germline, CDR1 is SSHAT and CDR2 is FNYEAQ (reference sequence). CDR3 DNA: TGTGCTAGCAGCCCCGGACTAGCGGAGGTGACCCAGTACTTC. Its protein is CASSPGLAEVTQYF.

The V and J genes are TRBV5-1 and TRBJ2-3; D is perhaps TRBD2 (7 bases). This CDR3 region has 15 residues. The ends were cut back, 4 bases at V and 3 bases at J, with 15 bases in the middle. CDR1 is SGHRS and CDR2 is YFSETQ in the germline V gene. Here the CDR3 reads CASSVTRGGTDTQYF. The CDR3 DNA follows: TGCGCCAGCAGCGTCACGAGGGGGGGAACAGATACGCAGTATTTT.

CDR3 sequence: CSARGLAGVADTQYF. CDR3 sequence (DNA): TGCAGTGCTAGAGGACTAGCGGGAGTGGCAGATACGCAGTATTTT. The chain links TRBV20-1 to TRBJ2-3; 12 bases map to TRBD2. Unmatched junction bases numbered 3, after V lost 1 base and J lost 4 bases. CDR1 is DFQATT and CDR2 is SNEGSKA in the germline V gene (reference sequence). This CDR3 is 15 amino acids long.

In this sample, this clonotype turned up a few times. The chain employs TRBV20-1 and TRBJ2-1; 7 nucleotides line up with TRBD2. Germline loops: CDR1 DFQATT, CDR2 SNEGSKA (reference sequence). Trimming cost V 5 bases and J 10 bases; bases outside gene matches: 14. The CDR3 contains 14 residues. CDR3 coding DNA: TGCAGTGCTGCCCGGACTAGATCGGGAAGGGAGCAGTTCTTC. This gives the protein CSAARTRSGREQFF.

This clonotype was seen a handful of times. The J gene is TRBJ2-2, the V gene TRBV12-3 or TRBV12-4, with D tentatively TRBD1 (6 bases). This CDR3 has 15 amino acids. V dropped 5 bases and J dropped 5 bases, with 15 bases sitting between them. The CDR3 region is CASSSSPRGTGELFF. As DNA, the CDR3 is TGTGCCAGCAGTAGTTCACCCAGGGGTACCGGGGAGCTGTTTTTT.

This clonotype was detected only a few times. This chain connects TRBV5-1 to TRBJ2-7, with 9 bases fitting TRBD2. Germline V lookup: CDR1 SGHRS, CDR2 YFSETQ. This CDR3 has 17 residues. After removal of 3 bases from V and 3 bases from J, the junction contained 13 bases not matched to a gene. The CDR3 is CASSSGSAGGRYYEQYF. Written as DNA, the CDR3 is TGCGCCAGCAGCTCGGGTTCGGCGGGAGGGAGATACTACGAGCAGTACTTC.

This clonotype was counted only a few times. The gene calls are TRBV2 and TRBJ2-7; D is unclear. The germline gives CDR1 SNHLY, CDR2 FYNNEI. The CDR3 has 15 residues. The V and J ends lost 2 bases and 2 bases respectively, with 13 bases between them. The CDR3 DNA follows: TGTGCCAGCAGTGAAATGAGCCTCGAACCCTACGAGCAGTACTTC. Encoded protein: CASSEMSLEPYEQYF. Full variable domain (remainder filled in from reference TRBV2 and TRBJ2-7): EPEVTQTPSHQVTQMGQEVILRCVPISNHLYFYWYRQILGQKVEFLVSFYNNEISEKSEIFDDQFSVERPDGSNFTLKIRSTKLEDSAMYFCASSEMSLEPYEQYFGPGTRLTVT.

The chain recombines TRBV11-2 with TRBJ1-3; possibly TRBD1 for D (6 bases). The ends were cut back, 6 bases at V and 3 bases at J, with 9 bases in the middle. Germline V gene lookup returns CDR1 SGHAT and CDR2 FQNNGV. The CDR3 contains 13 residues. The CDR3 DNA reads TGTGCCAGCAGACAGGGTCATGGAAACACCATATATTTT. This translates into CASRQGHGNTIYF.

Of note for this clonotype: One end of the junction is discordant with germline, which a read error may explain. This chain uses TRBV7-7 with TRBJ2-1, with TRBD2 matching over 7 bases. In germline, CDR1 is SSHAT, CDR2 FNYEAQ (reference sequence). The CDR3 is made up of 13 amino acids. The CDR3 DNA reads TGTGCTAGCAGCGCATCCCTAGCGGATGAGCAGTTCTTC. Protein: CASSASLADEQFF.

This chain connects TRBV6-1 to TRBJ2-1; a weak D match, TRBD1 (5 bases). The germline V and J ends were trimmed by 11 bases and 7 bases, with 18 bases remaining between them. Germline CDR1 is MNHNS and CDR2 is SASEGT. This CDR3 is built from 13 residues. The CDR3 sequence is CASAATPGNEQFF. The CDR3 bases are TGTGCCTCCGCGGCGACCCCAGGGAATGAGCAGTTCTTC.

This clonotype has just a few counts. This rearrangement joins TRBV12-3 or TRBV12-4 to TRBJ2-2; 9 bases agree with TRBD1. The trim removed 2 bases at V and 6 bases at J, leaving 4 bases unmatched. There are 15 residues in the CDR3. CDR3 sequence (DNA): TGTGCCAGCAGTTTACCGGACAGGGGTTCCGGGGAGCTGTTTTTT. Amino acids: CASSLPDRGSGELFF.

Only a few counts were recorded for this clonotype. The rearrangement joins TRBV20-1 to TRBJ2-5; 7 positions agree with TRBD2. The length of the CDR3 is 12 residues. The V gene's germline CDR1 is DFQATT and CDR2 SNEGSKA (reference sequence). Trimming cost V 3 bases and J 2 bases; bases outside gene matches: 0. The CDR3 nucleotides are TGCAGTGCTAGCGGGAGGCAAGAGACCCAGTACTTC. The encoded protein is CSASGRQETQYF.

In this sample, this clonotype turned up a few times. The gene calls are TRBV24-1 and TRBJ2-1; D may correspond to TRBD1 or TRBD2 (5 bases each). Germline CDR1 and CDR2: KGHDR and SFDVKD. This CDR3 comprises 15 residues. Trimming stripped 5 bases from V and 7 bases from J, with 17 bases between. In DNA form, the CDR3 reads TGTGCCACCAGTGGCCCCGGGACCGCAGATAATGAGCAGTTCTTC. Its translation is CATSGPGTADNEQFF.

This clonotype was picked up one time. The J gene is TRBJ2-4, the V gene TRBV3-1, with D perhaps TRBD2 (5 bases). CDR3 length equals 17 residues. The V end was cut by 1 base, the J end by 5 bases, with 18 bases between. Germline lookup yields CDR1 LGHDT and CDR2 YNNKEL (reference sequence). The CDR3 region is CASSQGRTGIVQNIQYF. Written as DNA, the CDR3 is TGTGCCAGCAGCCAAGGACGGACGGGAATTGTCCAAAACATTCAGTACTTC.

The V gene is TRBV11-2, the J gene TRBJ2-2, with 7 nucleotides matching TRBD2. The CDR3 consists of 17 residues. Germline V lookup: CDR1 SGHAT, CDR2 FQNNGV. V gave up 1 base and J gave up 1 base; unmatched junction bases: 6. The CDR3 DNA sequence: TGTGCCAGCAGCTTAGTGGGAGCGGGGAGGAACACCGGGGAGCTGTTTTTT. Residues: CASSLVGAGRNTGELFF.

J is TRBJ2-7 and V is TRBV10-3; D uncertain. CDR3 length: 13 amino acids. The V gene's germline CDR1 is ENHRY and CDR2 SYGVKD. Deletions cut 3 bases from V and 3 bases from J, with 9 bases between. The chain's CDR3 is CAISDVRNYEQYF. The CDR3 DNA follows: TGTGCCATCAGTGATGTGCGGAACTACGAGCAGTACTTC.

Written as DNA, the CDR3 is TGTGCCAGCAGTTACTCGGGACGGAGCAATCAGCCCCAGCATTTT. Protein product: CASSYSGRSNQPQHF. The rearrangement uses TRBV6-5 and TRBJ1-5; TRBD1 is a possible D gene (5 bases). V gave up 0 bases and J gave up 1 base, with 7 bases separating them. There are 15 residues in the CDR3. CDR1 is MNHEY and CDR2 is SVGAGI in the germline V gene.

The gene calls are TRBV20-1 and TRBJ2-5; 11 bases match TRBD2. The CDR3 has 14 residues. The germline V gene encodes CDR1 DFQATT and CDR2 SNEGSKA (reference sequence). The V and J ends lost 5 bases and 7 bases, in that order; junction bases with no gene match: 9. Here the CDR3 DNA reads TGCAGTGCTTCCGGGACTAGCGGCTGGGGGACCCAGTACTTC. This gives the protein CSASGTSGWGTQYF.